Presented here are 15 T cell receptor beta chains from one specimen sequenced in a study of cytomegalovirus exposure and HLA in healthy donors. The PCR was carried out with 60 Vbeta primers and 13 Jbeta primers. Using immunoSEQ multiplex PCR, the repertoire was profiled, and TCRdb retains in-frame clones only, with some absent. The table shows roughly 99,000 clones, with 60% to 80% occurring only once. Sequenced: PBMCs. The receptors stem from a middle-aged woman in good health and CMV-seronegative.

This chain links TRBV30 with TRBJ1-4, with D perhaps matching TRBD1 (5 bases). The ends were cut back, 0 bases at V and 10 bases at J, with 15 bases in the middle. Germline CDR1 is GTSNPN and CDR2 is SVGIG (reference sequence). This CDR3 contains 14 residues. The CDR3 loop reads CAWSVGTGARKLFF. The CDR3 nucleotides read TGTGCCTGGAGTGTCGGGACTGGGGCGAGAAAACTGTTTTTT.

The genes are TRBV4-1 and TRBJ2-7; D possibly corresponds to TRBD2 (6 bases). Germline-derived CDR1 and CDR2 are MGHRA and YSYEKL. The length of the CDR3 is 14 residues. The V end lost 4 bases, the J end lost 5 bases, and 15 bases lay between the germline ends. The CDR3 region has the DNA TGCGCCAGCAGCCCTAATTCGGGGGAAAACGAGCAGTACTTC. Its protein product is CASSPNSGENEQYF.

CDR3 coding DNA: TGTGCCAGCAGCCCGGCGCGGGGCGCTCAGCCCCAGCATTTT. It codes for CASSPARGAQPQHF. The chain is built from TRBV28 and TRBJ1-5; possible D gene TRBD1, 5 bases. The length of the CDR3 is 14 residues. Per the germline V gene, CDR1 is MDHEN and CDR2 is SYDVKM. V shed 6 bases and J shed 6 bases, with 15 bases lying between them.

The rearrangement uses TRBV30 and TRBJ2-7; weak D call: TRBD1 (5 bases). The CDR3 is 15 amino acids. Germline CDR1 and CDR2: GTSNPN and SVGIG (reference sequence). V lost 2 bases and J 2 bases, leaving 16 bases between the germline ends. The CDR3 DNA is TGTGCCTGGAGTAAAAAAGGGGTGGGAACCTACGAGCAGTACTTC. It encodes CAWSKKGVGTYEQYF.

The chain combines TRBV7-9 with TRBJ1-5; D is unclear. Germline loops: CDR1 SEHNR, CDR2 FQNEAQ (reference sequence). CDR3 size: 14 residues. Trimming shortened V by 5 bases and J by 0 bases, and 8 bases separated the two germline ends. The CDR3 is CASSSTNSNQPQHF. The DNA for the CDR3 is TGTGCCAGCAGCAGCACGAATAGCAATCAGCCCCAGCATTTT.

The J gene is TRBJ1-1, the V gene TRBV7-2; D remains ambiguous. From germline, CDR1 is SGHTA and CDR2 FQGNSA. The CDR3 covers 14 residues. Trimming cost V 0 bases and J 8 bases, with 13 bases left between them. The CDR3 bases are TGTGCCAGCAGCTTAGCGCGGCGGCCCGGGGAAGCTTTCTTT. It translates to CASSLARRPGEAFF. Variable domain in full (rest from reference TRBV7-2 and TRBJ1-1): GAGVSQSPSNKVTEKGKDVELRCDPISGHTALYWYRQSLGQGLEFLIYFQGNSAPDKSGLPSDRFSAERTGGSVSTLTIQRTQQEDSAVYLCASSLARRPGEAFFGQGTRLTVV.

This rearrangement joins TRBV7-2 to TRBJ2-7; 8 bases align to TRBD1. The germline V gene has CDR1 SGHTA and CDR2 FQGNSA. V lost 5 bases, J lost 2 bases, and 11 bases stayed unmatched. CDR3 length equals 16 residues. The CDR3 DNA follows: TGTGCCAGCAGCGACCGGACAGGGTCGAGTCCCTACGAGCAGTACTTC. Protein sequence: CASSDRTGSSPYEQYF.

The V gene is TRBV9, the J gene TRBJ2-1; 8 bases map to TRBD2. Losses at the gene ends were 7 bases for V and 3 bases for J; bases not matched to a gene: 15. The germline gives CDR1 SGDLS, CDR2 YYNGEE. This CDR3 spans 17 amino acids. CDR3 bases: TGTGCCAGCGCGAGCGGGGGAAGAAAACCTAACTACAATGAGCAGTTCTTC. Translation gives CASASGGRKPNYNEQFF.

V gene TRBV5-4 combines with J gene TRBJ1-6; possibly TRBD1 for D (5 bases). Trimming took 3 bases from V and 8 from J, leaving 15 bases between them. In germline, CDR1 is SGHNT, CDR2 YYREEE (reference sequence). CDR3 size: 15 residues. CDR3 protein: CASSSTGHGDSPLHF. CDR3 coding DNA: TGTGCCAGCAGCTCAACAGGACATGGTGATTCACCCCTCCACTTT.

This chain joins TRBV5-4 and TRBJ1-3; D possibly corresponds to TRBD1 (6 bases). The germline V and J ends were trimmed by 3 bases and 0 bases, with 10 bases remaining between them. CDR3 size: 15 residues. Germline V CDR1 and CDR2: SGHNT, YYREEE (reference sequence). This chain's CDR3 is CASSSGTSSGNTIYF. The DNA for the CDR3 is TGTGCCAGCAGCTCCGGGACAAGCTCTGGAAACACCATATATTTT. Full variable domain (outside the CDR3, taken from reference TRBV5-4 and TRBJ1-3): ETGVTQSPTHLIKTRGQQVTLRCSSQSGHNTVSWYQQALGQGPQFIFQYYREEENGRGNFPPRFSGLQFPNYSSELNVNALELDDSALYLCASSSGTSSGNTIYFGEGSWLTVV.

The CDR3 DNA sequence: TGTGCCAGCAGCGTAGACAGGGGTGGAGGCTACACCTTC. This gives the protein CASSVDRGGGYTF. This sequence joins TRBV9 and TRBJ1-2, with TRBD1 identical over 7 bases. In germline, CDR1 is SGDLS, CDR2 YYNGEE. The trim removed 0 bases at V and 8 bases at J, leaving 4 bases unmatched. There are 13 residues in the CDR3. Using reference TRBV9 and TRBJ1-2 for the parts outside the CDR3, the full variable domain is DSGVTQTPKHLITATGQRVTLRCSPRSGDLSVYWYQQSLDQGLQFLIQYYNGEERAKGNILERFSAQQFPDLHSELNLSSLELGDSALYFCASSVDRGGGYTFGSGTRLTVV.

The chain carries TRBV28 and TRBJ1-1; D gene ambiguous. V lost 10 bases to trimming and J lost 1 base, with 4 bases between them. The CDR3 length is 10 residues. The V gene's germline CDR1 is MDHEN and CDR2 SYDVKM. The CDR3 DNA reads TGTGCCACCCAGAACACTGAAGCTTTCTTT. This gives the protein CATQNTEAFF.

Comment on this clone: One end of the junction varies from germline; a read error may be responsible. V and J are TRBV7-7 and TRBJ2-2, with 10 bases aligning to TRBD1. This CDR3 is 15 amino acids long. CDR1 SSHAT and CDR2 FNYEAQ come from the germline V gene (reference sequence). The CDR3 loop is CASSLGQGLSGELFF. The CDR3 DNA reads TGTGCTAGCAGCTTGGGACAGGGGTTATCCGGGGAGCTGTTTTTT.

The V call is TRBV5-1, the J call TRBJ2-2, with 7 nucleotides matching TRBD1. This CDR3 is 15 amino acids long. CDR1 and CDR2 from the germline V gene are SGHRS and YFSETQ. V lost 1 base, J lost 2 bases, and 2 bases stayed unmatched. CDR3 nucleotides: TGCGCCAGCAGCTTGAGGGACAGCAACACCGGGGAGCTGTTTTTT. Translation: CASSLRDSNTGELFF.

Of note for this clone: At one end the junction does not follow the germline gene, possibly because of a read error. The CDR3 is CASSPFPGQGKETQYF. The CDR3 DNA is TGTGCTAGCAGCCCATTCCCGGGACAGGGTAAAGAGACCCAGTACTTC. The chain couples TRBV7-7 to TRBJ2-5; TRBD1 aligns across 9 bases. The CDR3 runs to 16 residues. Germline loops: CDR1 SSHAT, CDR2 FNYEAQ (reference sequence).